The 27 T cell receptor beta chains below all came from one sample that was sequenced in a study of CD8 T cells in Susac syndrome. Random hexamers served to reverse transcribe about 0.5 to 1 ug RNA. TCRdb re-derived calls from the immunoSEQ multiplex PCR reads in MiXCR, one entry per CDR3 protein. The sample has some 150,000 distinct CDR3 sequences, approximately 95% seen once. Sequencing was carried out using CD4+ T cells from PBMCs. These receptors were obtained from a human donor with Susac syndrome.

V and J are TRBV5-1 and TRBJ2-5; weak D call: TRBD2 (5 bases). V lost 4 bases to trimming and J lost 5 bases, with 18 bases between them. The CDR3 has 15 amino acids. Per germline, CDR1 SGHRS and CDR2 YFSETQ. CDR3 in DNA: TGCGCCAGCAGCATGCGTCTCGACCGGGGTGAGACCCAGTACTTC. Protein: CASSMRLDRGETQYF.

The chain joins TRBV3-1 to TRBJ1-1; no firm D call. This CDR3 is 14 amino acids long. Between the trimmed V and J ends, which lost 0 bases and 11 bases, there was a span of 16 bases. The germline V gene encodes CDR1 LGHDT and CDR2 YNNKEL (reference sequence). In nucleotides, the CDR3 is TGTGCCAGCAGCCAAGAGGCACGGTCCGCGGGGGCTTTCTTT. This sequence encodes CASSQEARSAGAFF.

The chain carries TRBV12-3 or TRBV12-4 and TRBJ1-2; D gene uncertain. CDR3 length equals 12 residues. The V gene lost 5 bases and the J gene lost 4 bases, with 8 bases spanning the gap. The CDR3, as DNA: TGTGCCAGCAGTACCGCTGGCTATGGCTACACCTTC. Protein: CASSTAGYGYTF.

V usage is TRBV6-5 and J usage is TRBJ2-5, with unresolved D. V lost 6 bases and J lost 3, with 8 bases in between. Germline CDR1 is MNHEY and CDR2 is SVGAGI. The CDR3 runs 12 residues. CDR3 DNA: TGTGCCAGCAGAGATCCTGAAGAGACCCAGTACTTC. It encodes CASRDPEETQYF.

V is TRBV12-3 or TRBV12-4 and J is TRBJ1-2; D is undetermined. V was pared by 2 bases and J by 5 bases, with 6 bases between. The CDR3 is 12 amino acids. This chain's CDR3 is CASSLSLYGYTF. In DNA form, the CDR3 reads TGTGCCAGCAGTTTAAGCCTATATGGCTACACCTTC.

V gene TRBV15 combines with J gene TRBJ2-1; D unresolved. V lost 0 bases, J lost 12 bases, and 9 bases lay in between. From germline, CDR1 is LNHNV and CDR2 YYDKDF (reference sequence). CDR3 length: 12 residues. CDR3 residues: CATSRDRDRQFF. The CDR3, as DNA: TGTGCCACCAGCAGAGATAGGGATAGGCAGTTCTTC.

This clonotype was counted a single time. The rearrangement uses TRBV20-1 and TRBJ2-3; D is ambiguous. The ends were cut back, 3 bases at V and 5 bases at J, with 9 bases in the middle. The CDR3 totals 12 residues. Germline V gene lookup returns CDR1 DFQATT and CDR2 SNEGSKA (reference sequence). The CDR3 region is CSARSPGDTQYF. CDR3 nucleotide sequence: TGCAGTGCTAGGTCCCCCGGAGATACGCAGTATTTT.

The chain uses TRBV12-3 or TRBV12-4 and TRBJ1-2; D is undetermined. The CDR3 has 14 amino acids. Trimming took 2 bases from V and 6 from J, leaving 13 bases between them. The CDR3 nucleotides are TGTGCCAGCAGTTTATCGTTGAGGTCGGATGGCTACACCTTC. It codes for CASSLSLRSDGYTF.

Only one count was recorded for this clonotype. The rearrangement links TRBV20-1 to TRBJ1-1; the D gene is possibly TRBD1 (6 bases). The germline V and J ends were trimmed by 3 bases and 5 bases, with 13 bases remaining between them. CDR1 is DFQATT, CDR2 SNEGSKA, per germline (reference sequence). The CDR3 loop spans 13 amino acids. The CDR3 sequence: CSARGQGKTEAFF. CDR3 bases: TGCAGTGCTAGGGGGCAGGGGAAAACTGAAGCTTTCTTT.

The chain carries TRBV25-1 and TRBJ2-3, with a tentative D call TRBD2 (6 bases). The CDR3 has 13 residues. The V end lost 5 bases, the J end lost 1 base, and 7 bases lay between the germline ends. Per germline, CDR1 MGHDK and CDR2 SYGVNS. CDR3 region: CASSSGGTDTQYF. The CDR3 DNA follows: TGTGCCAGCAGTTCGGGGGGCACAGATACGCAGTATTTT.

This sequence joins TRBV3-1 and TRBJ2-2; no firm D call. The CDR3 sequence is 15 residues long. Trimming left V 6 bases short and J 3 bases short, with 14 bases between. CDR1 is LGHDT, CDR2 YNNKEL, per germline (reference sequence). In DNA, the CDR3 is TGTGCCAGCAGTCCAAGTGACGGATACACCGGGGAGCTGTTTTTT. It specifies CASSPSDGYTGELFF.

The V call is TRBV20-1, the J call TRBJ1-1, with D possibly TRBD1 on 6 matching bases. This CDR3 is built from 13 residues. V was trimmed by 6 bases and J by 3 bases, leaving 14 bases between them. The germline gives CDR1 DFQATT, CDR2 SNEGSKA (reference sequence). The CDR3 DNA follows: TGCAGTGCAGCAAAGGACAGTGACACTGAAGCTTTCTTT. The encoded protein is CSAAKDSDTEAFF.

This chain's CDR3 is CASSRGTTEAFF. The DNA for the CDR3 is TGCGCCAGCAGCCGAGGGACGACTGAAGCTTTCTTT. V is TRBV5-1 and J is TRBJ1-1; D may be TRBD1 (5 bases). Trimming took off 4 bases at V and 5 bases at J, with 9 bases between the two ends. This CDR3 comprises 12 residues. The germline CDR1 and CDR2 sequences are SGHRS and YFSETQ.

The chain links TRBV15 to TRBJ1-5; the match to TRBD1 covers 11 bases. The CDR3 consists of 15 residues. V lost 4 bases to trimming and J lost 6 bases; unmatched junction nucleotides: 5. The germline V gene has CDR1 LNHNV and CDR2 YYDKDF (reference sequence). The CDR3 reads CATSIAGTGGQPQHF. The CDR3 DNA sequence: TGTGCCACCAGCATAGCCGGGACAGGGGGTCAGCCCCAGCATTTT.

CDR3 region: CASSLAPGMGNEKLFF. The CDR3 region has the DNA TGTGCCAGCAGCTTGGCCCCAGGGATGGGGAATGAAAAACTGTTTTTT. This chain uses TRBV5-4 with TRBJ1-4, with D maybe TRBD1 (5 bases). Germline-derived CDR1 and CDR2 are SGHNT and YYREEE (reference sequence). V lost 0 bases and J 5 bases, leaving 14 bases between the germline ends. The CDR3 runs 16 residues.

A single count supports this clonotype. Sequence at one end of the junction differs from germline and may be a read error. This chain links TRBV12-3 or TRBV12-4 with TRBJ1-5, with 8 bases fitting TRBD1. The CDR3 loop spans 16 amino acids. In DNA, the CDR3 is TGTGCCAGCAGTCCGGGGACCGGGACAGGCAATCAGCCCCAGCAATTT. This translates into CASSPGTGTGNQPQQF.

V is TRBV27 and J is TRBJ2-5; no clear D. The CDR3 has 14 residues. Trimming stripped 3 bases from V and 1 base from J, with 9 bases between. Germline V gene lookup returns CDR1 MNHEY and CDR2 SMNVEV (reference sequence). CDR3 sequence: CASSFLGSQETQYF. CDR3 bases: TGTGCCAGCAGTTTTTTGGGCAGCCAAGAGACCCAGTACTTC.

This chain joins TRBV29-1 and TRBJ1-2; TRBD1 agrees at 9 bases. The CDR3 extends over 14 amino acids. The germline V gene has CDR1 SQVTM and CDR2 ANQGSEA. The V and J ends lost 6 bases and 6 bases, in that order; junction bases with no gene match: 11. CDR3 nucleotides: TGCAGCGTGGAGGACTGGGGACAGGGCAATGGCTACACCTTC. It is translated as CSVEDWGQGNGYTF.

The chain couples TRBV5-1 to TRBJ2-1; no clear D. This CDR3 is built from 15 residues. The V gene's germline CDR1 is SGHRS and CDR2 YFSETQ. V lost 4 bases and J 9 bases, leaving 20 bases between the germline ends. CDR3 residues: CASSIGLGQPSEQFF. For the CDR3, the DNA is TGCGCCAGCAGCATAGGTCTCGGGCAACCCAGTGAGCAGTTCTTC.

The CDR3 DNA is TGCAGCGTTGGTCTCCAGGCCAACTATGGCTACACCTTC. Its translation: CSVGLQANYGYTF. V is TRBV29-1 and J is TRBJ1-2, with unresolved D. CDR1 is SQVTM and CDR2 is ANQGSEA in the germline V gene. Trimming removed 4 bases from V and 2 bases from J, with 11 bases in between. This CDR3 has 13 residues.

The chain combines TRBV13 with TRBJ2-3, with 14 nucleotides matching TRBD2. J lost 1 base, V lost 0 bases, and 0 bases had no gene match. The germline V gene has CDR1 PRHDT and CDR2 FYEKMQ (reference sequence). The CDR3 runs to 17 residues. CDR3 coding DNA: TGTGCCAGCAGCTTAGGGGGACTAGCGGGGGGCACAGATACGCAGTATTTT. It specifies CASSLGGLAGGTDTQYF. Variable domain in full (rest from reference TRBV13 and TRBJ2-3): AAGVIQSPRHLIKEKRETATLKCYPIPRHDTVYWYQQGPGQDPQFLISFYEKMQSDKGSIPDRFSAQQFSDYHSELNMSSLELGDSALYFCASSLGGLAGGTDTQYFGPGTRLTVL.

The CDR3 reads CASSQQTTDTQYF. In DNA, the CDR3 is TGTGCCAGCAGCCAACAGACCACAGATACGCAGTATTTT. This chain uses TRBV7-2 with TRBJ2-3; D not resolved. V lost 5 bases and J lost 2, with 8 bases in between. Germline CDR1 reads SGHTA; CDR2 reads FQGNSA. The CDR3 covers 13 residues. Combining the CDR3 with reference TRBV7-2 and TRBJ2-3 gives the whole variable domain GAGVSQSPSNKVTEKGKDVELRCDPISGHTALYWYRQSLGQGLEFLIYFQGNSAPDKSGLPSDRFSAERTGGSVSTLTIQRTQQEDSAVYLCASSQQTTDTQYFGPGTRLTVL.

The J gene is TRBJ2-1, the V gene TRBV5-6; 8 nucleotides line up with TRBD2. CDR1 is SGHDT and CDR2 is YYEEEE in the germline V gene. The CDR3 contains 15 residues. With 2 bases clipped from V and 6 bases from J, the junction kept 7 bases outside the gene matches. CDR3 sequence reads: CASSFGRAVANEQFF. For the CDR3, the DNA is TGTGCCAGCAGCTTCGGGAGGGCGGTCGCCAATGAGCAGTTCTTC.

The chain employs TRBV3-1 and TRBJ2-3; 8 bases fit TRBD2. CDR3 length: 15 residues. Losses at the gene ends were 4 bases for V and 7 bases for J; bases not matched to a gene: 10. Germline V CDR1 and CDR2: LGHDT, YNNKEL (reference sequence). The CDR3 region is CASSPHSGGTNTQYF. For the CDR3, the DNA is TGTGCCAGCAGCCCCCACAGCGGGGGTACTAATACGCAGTATTTT.

The J gene is TRBJ1-1, the V gene TRBV29-1; no firm D call. Germline V CDR1 and CDR2: SQVTM, ANQGSEA. V was cut by 4 bases and J by 0 bases, with 9 bases left in between. The CDR3 spans 13 residues. CDR3 in amino acids: CSVVSAMNTEAFF. The CDR3 DNA follows: TGCAGCGTTGTATCCGCCATGAACACTGAAGCTTTCTTT. Drawing the rest from reference TRBV29-1 and TRBJ1-1, the complete variable domain is SAVISQKPSRDICQRGTSLTIQCQVDSQVTMMFWYRQQPGQSLTLIATANQGSEATYESGFVIDKFPISRPNLTFSTLTVSNMSPEDSSIYLCSVVSAMNTEAFFGQGTRLTVV.

The genes are TRBV20-1 and TRBJ2-5; 8 bases align to TRBD1. The CDR3 totals 12 residues. With V trimmed by 2 bases and J by 5 bases, 1 base remained unmatched. Looked up from germline, CDR1 is DFQATT and CDR2 is SNEGSKA (reference sequence). As DNA, the CDR3 is TGCAGTGCTAGACACAGGGGGGAGACCCAGTACTTC. It encodes CSARHRGETQYF.

The chain carries TRBV11-2 and TRBJ2-1; possible D gene TRBD1, 5 bases. The CDR3 sequence is 16 residues long. Germline CDR1 and CDR2: SGHAT and FQNNGV. The V and J ends lost 0 bases and 6 bases respectively, with 15 bases between them. The CDR3 loop is CASSLDQGVARNEQFF. CDR3 nucleotide sequence: TGTGCCAGCAGCTTAGATCAGGGTGTGGCACGCAATGAGCAGTTCTTC.